The clone carrying this T cell receptor beta chain was counted between two and nine times. No antigen is known for it. This sample was taken from a study of cytomegalovirus exposure and HLA in healthy donors. Nominally healthy donors were sampled, though unrecorded immune exposures were likely. Findings and limits, study-wide: Analyzed later, most CMV-associated TCR beta chains appeared HLA-restricted. A further, later analysis showed that HLA-associated TCR beta chains (compared with equally common others) were more clonally expanded. Cytomegalovirus association was listed for 164 TCR beta chains.

Primers included in the PCR were 60 Vbeta and 13 Jbeta primers. Measured with immunoSEQ multiplex PCR; TCRdb has only the in-frame clones, and not every one. The sample holds fewer than 100,000 clones, around 77% seen once. In germline, CDR1 is SGHNT, CDR2 YYREEE (reference sequence). The CDR3 runs to 15 residues. The ends lost 4 bases at V and 0 bases at J; junction bases unmatched: 0. The rearrangement uses TRBV5-4 and TRBJ2-2; 10 positions match TRBD1. This TCR was recovered from a female donor in good health and CMV-seronegative. The sequenced sample was PBMCs. The chain's CDR3 is CASSGQGANTGELFF. The CDR3, as DNA: TGTGCCAGCAGCGGACAGGGGGCGAACACCGGGGAGCTGTTTTTT.